This T cell receptor (beta chain) was captured in a study of cytomegalovirus exposure and HLA in healthy donors. The CDR3 sequence is 17 residues long. From germline, CDR1 is SSHAT and CDR2 FNYEAQ (reference sequence). Study findings and constraints: Most of the TCR beta V segments (in an earlier analysis) were productive either about 87% or about 30% of the time. HLA allele associations emerged for under 20,000 TCR beta sequences in a later analysis, at 0.05 false discovery rate. In a later analysis, DRB1 alleles had the most associated TCRs; HLA-C alleles the fewest. What a later analysis reportedly showed was that an Asian-associated ancestry cluster had fewer N-insertions than the approximately 700-donor mean.

As for this clone: Its specificity is unknown. Relative to the germline gene, one junction end is altered; a read error may explain this.

The PCR employed 60 Vbeta primers together with 13 Jbeta primers. Assay: immunoSEQ multiplex PCR; the TCRdb copy retains only in-frame clones and omits some. The profile shows 110,000 to 150,000 clones, 65% to 85% of them singletons. V usage is TRBV7-7 and J usage is TRBJ2-5; TRBD2 matches at 10 bases. The TCR was taken from a male donor in good health and CMV-seronegative. The sequenced material came from PBMCs. As DNA, the CDR3 is TGTGCTAGCAGCTTAGGATTAGCGGGAGGAAGTCGGGAGACCCAGTACTTC. Encoded protein: CASSLGLAGGSRETQYF.